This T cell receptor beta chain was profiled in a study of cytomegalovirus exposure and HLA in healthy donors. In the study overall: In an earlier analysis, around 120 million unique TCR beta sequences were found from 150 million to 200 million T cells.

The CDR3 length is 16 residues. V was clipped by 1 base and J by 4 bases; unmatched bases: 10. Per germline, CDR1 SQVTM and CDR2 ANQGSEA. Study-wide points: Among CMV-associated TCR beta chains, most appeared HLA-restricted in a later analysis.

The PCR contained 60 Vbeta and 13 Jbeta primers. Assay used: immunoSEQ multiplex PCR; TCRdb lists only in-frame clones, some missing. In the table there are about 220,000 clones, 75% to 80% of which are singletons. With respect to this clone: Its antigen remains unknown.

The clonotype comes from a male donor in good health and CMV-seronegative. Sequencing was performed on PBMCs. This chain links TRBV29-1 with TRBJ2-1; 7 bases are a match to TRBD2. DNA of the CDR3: TGCAGCGTTGAAGTCCGCCGGGACTATATGTACAATGAGCAGTTCTTC. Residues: CSVEVRRDYMYNEQFF.